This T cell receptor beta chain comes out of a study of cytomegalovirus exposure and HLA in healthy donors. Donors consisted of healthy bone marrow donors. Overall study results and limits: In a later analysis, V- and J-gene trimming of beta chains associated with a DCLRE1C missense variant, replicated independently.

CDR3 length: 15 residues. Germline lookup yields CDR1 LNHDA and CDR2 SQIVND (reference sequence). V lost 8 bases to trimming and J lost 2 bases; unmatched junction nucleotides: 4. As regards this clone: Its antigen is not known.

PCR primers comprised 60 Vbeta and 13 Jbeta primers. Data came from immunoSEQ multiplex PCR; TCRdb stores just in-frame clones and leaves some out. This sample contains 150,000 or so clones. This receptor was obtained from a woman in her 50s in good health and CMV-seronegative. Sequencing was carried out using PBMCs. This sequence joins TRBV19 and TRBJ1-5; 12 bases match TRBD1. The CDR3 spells CASWDRGRGNQPQHF. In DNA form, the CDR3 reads TGTGCCAGTTGGGACAGGGGGCGAGGCAATCAGCCCCAGCATTTT.